The entry below gives a single T cell receptor beta chain sequence along with its context. In the authors' workflow: Estimates of nucleated cell counts were drawn from the amplification of reference gene primers. The assay was immunoSEQ multiplex PCR, and TCRdb's table has in-frame clones only and misses some. The V and J calls and clone size were taken over from that table, and D and trimming were inferred from the DNA. The sample has 350,000 to 400,000 clones; over 75% are singletons. The record originates from a study of blood T cell repertoires in COVID-19. In the study overall: Acute-phase and convalescent COVID-19 samples originated in the United States, Italy and Spain.

The V segment lost 6 bases and the J segment 2 bases; nucleotides outside the gene matches: 4. The V gene's germline CDR1 is LNHNV and CDR2 YYDKDF (reference sequence). The CDR3 has 14 residues. Symptom resolution, clearance, or two negative PCRs marked donors in Cohort 3 as recovered. The sequence was collected from a man aged 18 to 30 who had recovered from COVID-19. Sequenced material: PBMCs or T cells enriched from blood (not recorded which). This chain links TRBV15 with TRBJ2-3; 8 nucleotides agree with TRBD2. CDR3 nucleotides: TGTGCCACCAGGTTGACTAGCGCCACAGATACGCAGTATTTT. Encoded protein: CATRLTSATDTQYF.